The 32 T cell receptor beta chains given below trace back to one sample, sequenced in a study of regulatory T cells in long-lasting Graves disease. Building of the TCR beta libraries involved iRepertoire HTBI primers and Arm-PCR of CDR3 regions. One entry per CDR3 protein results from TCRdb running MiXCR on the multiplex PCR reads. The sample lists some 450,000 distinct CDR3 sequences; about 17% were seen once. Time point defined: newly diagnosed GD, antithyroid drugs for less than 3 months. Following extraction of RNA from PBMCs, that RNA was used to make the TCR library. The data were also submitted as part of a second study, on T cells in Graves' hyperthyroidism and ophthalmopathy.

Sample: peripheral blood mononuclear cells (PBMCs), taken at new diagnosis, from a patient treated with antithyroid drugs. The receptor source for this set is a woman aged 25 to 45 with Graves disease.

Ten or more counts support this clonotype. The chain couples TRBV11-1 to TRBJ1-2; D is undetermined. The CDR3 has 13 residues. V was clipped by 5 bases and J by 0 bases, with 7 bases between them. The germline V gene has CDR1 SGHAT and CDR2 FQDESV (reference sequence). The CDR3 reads CASSQLANYGYTF. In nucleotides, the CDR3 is TGTGCCAGCAGCCAGCTTGCTAACTATGGCTACACCTTC.

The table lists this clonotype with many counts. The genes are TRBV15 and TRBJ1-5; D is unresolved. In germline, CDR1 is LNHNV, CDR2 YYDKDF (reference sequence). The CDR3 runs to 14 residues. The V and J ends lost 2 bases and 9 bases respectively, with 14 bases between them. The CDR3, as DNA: TGTGCCACCAGCAGATCAAACATGGTTTGGCCCCAGCATTTT. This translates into CATSRSNMVWPQHF.

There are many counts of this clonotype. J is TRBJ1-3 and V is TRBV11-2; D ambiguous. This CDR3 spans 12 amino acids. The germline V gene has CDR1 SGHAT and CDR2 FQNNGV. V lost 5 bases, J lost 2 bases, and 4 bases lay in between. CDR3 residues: CASSDTGNTIYF. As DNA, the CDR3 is TGTGCCAGCAGCGACACTGGAAACACCATATATTTT.

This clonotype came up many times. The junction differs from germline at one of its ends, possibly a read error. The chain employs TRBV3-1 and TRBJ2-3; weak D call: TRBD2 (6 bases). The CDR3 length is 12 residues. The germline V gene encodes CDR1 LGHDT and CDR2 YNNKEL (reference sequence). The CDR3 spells CASSLGTLKTYF. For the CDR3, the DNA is TGTGCCAGCAGCCTCGGGACTTTGAAAACTTACTTT.

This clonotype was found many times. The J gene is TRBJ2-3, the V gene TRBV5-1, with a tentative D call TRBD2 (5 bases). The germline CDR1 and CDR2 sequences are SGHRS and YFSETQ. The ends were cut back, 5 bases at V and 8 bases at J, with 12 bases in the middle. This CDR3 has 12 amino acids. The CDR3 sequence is CASSLSGSTQYF. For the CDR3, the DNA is TGCGCCAGCAGTTTGTCGGGGTCTACGCAGTATTTT.

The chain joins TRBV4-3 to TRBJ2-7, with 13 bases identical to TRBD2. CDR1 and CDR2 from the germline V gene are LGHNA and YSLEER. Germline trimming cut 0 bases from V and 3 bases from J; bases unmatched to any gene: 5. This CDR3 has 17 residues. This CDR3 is CASSQELAGGPGYEQYF. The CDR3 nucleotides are TGCGCCAGCAGCCAAGAACTAGCGGGAGGGCCCGGCTACGAGCAGTACTTC.

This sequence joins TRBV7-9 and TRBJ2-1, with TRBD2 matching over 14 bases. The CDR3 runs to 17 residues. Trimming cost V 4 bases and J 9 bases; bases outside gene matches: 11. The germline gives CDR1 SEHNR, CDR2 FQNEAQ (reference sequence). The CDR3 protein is CASSSNRLAGGPGEQFF. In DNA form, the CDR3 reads TGTGCCAGCAGCTCCAACAGACTAGCGGGAGGGCCTGGTGAGCAGTTCTTC.

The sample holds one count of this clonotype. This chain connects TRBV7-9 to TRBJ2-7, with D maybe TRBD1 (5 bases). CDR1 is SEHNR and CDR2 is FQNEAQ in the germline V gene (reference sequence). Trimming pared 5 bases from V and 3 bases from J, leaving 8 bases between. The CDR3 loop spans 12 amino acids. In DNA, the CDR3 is TGTGCCAGCAGCCGACAGAACTACGAGCAGTACTTC. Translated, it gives CASSRQNYEQYF. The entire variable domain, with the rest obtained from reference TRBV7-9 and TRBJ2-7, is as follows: DTGVSQNPRHKITKRGQNVTFRCDPISEHNRLYWYRQTLGQGPEFLTYFQNEAQLEKSRLLSDRFSAERPKGSFSTLEIQRTEQGDSAMYLCASSRQNYEQYFGPGTRLTVT.

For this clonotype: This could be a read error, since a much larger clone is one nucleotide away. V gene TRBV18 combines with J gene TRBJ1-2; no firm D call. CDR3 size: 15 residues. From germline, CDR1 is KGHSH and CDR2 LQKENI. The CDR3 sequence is CASSPGPDDNYGCTF. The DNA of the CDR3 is TGTGCCAGCTCACCAGGACCGGATGACAACTATGGCTGCACCTTC.

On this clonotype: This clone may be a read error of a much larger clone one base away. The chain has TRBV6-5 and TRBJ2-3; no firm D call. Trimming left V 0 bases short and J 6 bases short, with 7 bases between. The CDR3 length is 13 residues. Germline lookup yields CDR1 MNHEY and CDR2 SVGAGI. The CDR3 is CASSYSLEDTQYF. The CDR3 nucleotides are TGTGCCAGCAGTTACTCCCTAGAGGATACGCAGTATTTT.

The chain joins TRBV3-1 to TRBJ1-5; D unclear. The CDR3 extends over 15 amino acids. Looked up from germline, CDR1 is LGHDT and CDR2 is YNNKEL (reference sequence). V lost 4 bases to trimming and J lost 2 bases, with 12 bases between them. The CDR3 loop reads CASSPTGKGNQPQHF. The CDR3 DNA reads TGTGCCAGCAGCCCCACGGGAAAGGGCAATCAGCCCCAGCATTTT.

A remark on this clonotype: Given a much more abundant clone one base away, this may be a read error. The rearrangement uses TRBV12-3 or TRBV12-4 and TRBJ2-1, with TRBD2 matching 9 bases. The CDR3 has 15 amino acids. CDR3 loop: CASSLDYGLAPERFF. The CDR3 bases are TGTGCCAGCAGTTTAGATTACGGACTAGCGCCTGAGCGGTTCTTC.

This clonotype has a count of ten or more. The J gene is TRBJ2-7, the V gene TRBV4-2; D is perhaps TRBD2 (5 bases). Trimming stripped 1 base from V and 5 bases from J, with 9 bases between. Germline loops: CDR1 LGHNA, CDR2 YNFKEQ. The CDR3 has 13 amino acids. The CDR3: CASSQGLRDEQYF. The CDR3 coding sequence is TGTGCCAGCAGCCAAGGACTGAGGGACGAGCAGTACTTC.

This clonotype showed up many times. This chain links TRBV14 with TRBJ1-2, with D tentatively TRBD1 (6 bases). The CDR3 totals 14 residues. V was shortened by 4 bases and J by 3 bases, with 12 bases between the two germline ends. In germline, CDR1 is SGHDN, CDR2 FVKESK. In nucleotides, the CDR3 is TGTGCCAGCAGCCGCGGACAGTCCCACTATGGCTACACCTTC. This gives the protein CASSRGQSHYGYTF. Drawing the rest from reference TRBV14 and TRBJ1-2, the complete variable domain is EAGVTQFPSHSVIEKGQTVTLRCDPISGHDNLYWYRRVMGKEIKFLLHFVKESKQDESGMPNNRFLAERTGGTYSTLKVQPAELEDSGVYFCASSRGQSHYGYTFGSGTRLTVV.

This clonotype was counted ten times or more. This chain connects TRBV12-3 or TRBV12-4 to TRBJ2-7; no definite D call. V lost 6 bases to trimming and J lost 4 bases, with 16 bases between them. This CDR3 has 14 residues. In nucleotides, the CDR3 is TGTGCCAGCAGCTCTACGCGGACCCGTTACGAGCAGTACTTC. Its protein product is CASSSTRTRYEQYF.

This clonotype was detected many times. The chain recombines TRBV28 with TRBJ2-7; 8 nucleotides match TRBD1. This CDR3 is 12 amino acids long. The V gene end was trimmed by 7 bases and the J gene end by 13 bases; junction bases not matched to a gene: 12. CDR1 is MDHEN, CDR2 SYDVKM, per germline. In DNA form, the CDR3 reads TGTGCCAGCACGAAGCAGGGGGCGCTGTCTTACTTC. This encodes CASTKQGALSYF.

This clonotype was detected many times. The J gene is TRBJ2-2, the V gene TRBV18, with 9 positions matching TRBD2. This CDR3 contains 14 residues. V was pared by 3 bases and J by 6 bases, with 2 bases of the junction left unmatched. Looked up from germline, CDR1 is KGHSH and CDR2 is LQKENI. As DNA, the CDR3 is TGTGCCAGCTCACCTTCTAGCGGGGCCGGGGAGCTGTTTTTT. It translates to CASSPSSGAGELFF. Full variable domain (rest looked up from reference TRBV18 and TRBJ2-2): NAGVMQNPRHLVRRRGQEARLRCSPMKGHSHVYWYRQLPEEGLKFMVYLQKENIIDESGMPKERFSAEFPKEGPSILRIQQVVRGDSAAYFCASSPSSGAGELFFGEGSRLTVL.

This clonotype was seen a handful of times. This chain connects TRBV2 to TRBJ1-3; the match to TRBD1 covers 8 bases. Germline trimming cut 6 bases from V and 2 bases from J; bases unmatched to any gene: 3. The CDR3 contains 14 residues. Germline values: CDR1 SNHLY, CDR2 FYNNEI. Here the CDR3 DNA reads TGTGCCAGCAGCAAGGACAGGGCTGGAAACACCATATATTTT. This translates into CASSKDRAGNTIYF.

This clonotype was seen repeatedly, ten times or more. CDR3 DNA: TGTGCCACCACACTAGCGGGAGTCGGGAATAACAATGAGCAGTTCTTC. Translated, it gives CATTLAGVGNNNEQFF. The chain combines TRBV15 with TRBJ2-1, with TRBD2 matching 11 bases. CDR1 and CDR2 (germline): LNHNV, YYDKDF (reference sequence). This CDR3 comprises 16 residues. The V and J ends lost 7 bases and 5 bases, in that order; junction bases with no gene match: 10.

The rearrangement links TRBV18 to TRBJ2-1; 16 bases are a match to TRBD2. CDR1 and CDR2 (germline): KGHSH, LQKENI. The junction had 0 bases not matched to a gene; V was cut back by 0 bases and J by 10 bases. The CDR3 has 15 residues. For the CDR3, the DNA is TGTGCCAGCTCACCACCGGGACTAGCGGGAGGGGAGCAGTTCTTC. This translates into CASSPPGLAGGEQFF.

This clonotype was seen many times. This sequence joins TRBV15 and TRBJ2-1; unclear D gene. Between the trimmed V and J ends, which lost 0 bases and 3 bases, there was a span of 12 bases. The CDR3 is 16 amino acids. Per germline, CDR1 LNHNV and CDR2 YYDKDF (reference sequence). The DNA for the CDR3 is TGTGCCACCAGCAGAGAAAGCGCCTGGGGCTACAATGAGCAGTTCTTC. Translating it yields CATSRESAWGYNEQFF.

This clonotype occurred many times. The CDR3 sequence is CASSLWGANEKLFF. The CDR3 DNA reads as TGTGCCAGCAGTTTATGGGGGGCTAATGAAAAACTGTTTTTT. The chain joins TRBV27 to TRBJ1-4, with a weak D call TRBD1 (5 bases). Germline CDR1 reads MNHEY; CDR2 reads SMNVEV (reference sequence). V lost 1 base, J lost 3 bases, and 6 bases lay in between. This CDR3 has 14 residues.

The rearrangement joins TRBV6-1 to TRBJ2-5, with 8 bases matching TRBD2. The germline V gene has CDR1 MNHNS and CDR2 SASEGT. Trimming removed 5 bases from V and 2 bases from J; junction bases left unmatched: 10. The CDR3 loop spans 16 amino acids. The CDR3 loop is CASSTRGGRHQETQYF. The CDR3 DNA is TGTGCCAGCAGTACCCGGGGGGGCCGCCATCAAGAGACCCAGTACTTC.

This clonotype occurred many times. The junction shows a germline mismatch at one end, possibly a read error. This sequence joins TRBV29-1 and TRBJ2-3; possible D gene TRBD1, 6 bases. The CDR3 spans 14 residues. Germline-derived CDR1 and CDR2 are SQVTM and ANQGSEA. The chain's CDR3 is CSVRQGSVSDTQYF. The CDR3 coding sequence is TGCAGCGTTCGGCAGGGGAGCGTATCAGATACACAGTATTTT.

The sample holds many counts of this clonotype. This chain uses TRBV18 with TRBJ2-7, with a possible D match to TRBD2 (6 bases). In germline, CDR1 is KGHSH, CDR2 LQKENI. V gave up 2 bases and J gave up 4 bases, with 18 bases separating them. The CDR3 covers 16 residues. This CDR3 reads CASSPSGAGIGYEQYF. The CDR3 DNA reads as TGTGCCAGCTCACCATCTGGCGCGGGAATTGGATACGAGCAGTACTTC.

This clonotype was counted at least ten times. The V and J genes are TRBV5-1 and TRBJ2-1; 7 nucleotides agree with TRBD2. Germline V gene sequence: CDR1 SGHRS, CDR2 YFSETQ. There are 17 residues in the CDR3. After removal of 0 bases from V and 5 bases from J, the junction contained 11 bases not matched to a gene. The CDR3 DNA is TGCGCCAGCAGCTTGGGGGGCGGGGGTCCGAAGCACAATGAGCAGTTCTTC. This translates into CASSLGGGGPKHNEQFF.

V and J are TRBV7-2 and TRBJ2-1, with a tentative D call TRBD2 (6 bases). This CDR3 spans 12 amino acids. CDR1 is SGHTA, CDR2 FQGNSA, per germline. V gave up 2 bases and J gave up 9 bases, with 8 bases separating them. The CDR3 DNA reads TGTGCCAGCAGCTTATTCGGGGGTGAGCAGTTCTTC. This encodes CASSLFGGEQFF.

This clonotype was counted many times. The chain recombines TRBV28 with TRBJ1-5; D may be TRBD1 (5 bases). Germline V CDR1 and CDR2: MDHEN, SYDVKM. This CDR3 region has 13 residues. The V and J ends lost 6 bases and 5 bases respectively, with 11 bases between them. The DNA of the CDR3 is TGTGCCAGCAGGTGGGACGGAGATCAGCCCCAGCATTTT. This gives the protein CASRWDGDQPQHF.

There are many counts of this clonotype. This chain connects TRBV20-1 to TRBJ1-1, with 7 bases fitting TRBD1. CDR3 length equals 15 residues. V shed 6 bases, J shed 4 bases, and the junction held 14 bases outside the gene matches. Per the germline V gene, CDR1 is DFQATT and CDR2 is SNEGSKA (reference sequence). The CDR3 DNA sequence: TGCAGTGCGACAACAGGGGTGGAAAAGAGCACTGAAGCTTTCTTT. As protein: CSATTGVEKSTEAFF.

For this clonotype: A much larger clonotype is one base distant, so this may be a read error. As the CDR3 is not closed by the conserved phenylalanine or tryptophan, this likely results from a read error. This CDR3 is CASSFRDRSSPLHL. The CDR3 nucleotides read TGTGCCAGCAGCTTCAGGGACAGGAGTTCACCCCTCCACCTT. The genes are TRBV27 and TRBJ1-6; 8 nucleotides align to TRBD1. V shed 6 bases and J 9 bases; nucleotides not matched to a gene: 7. Germline CDR1 reads MNHEY; CDR2 reads SMNVEV (reference sequence). The CDR3 sequence is 14 residues long.

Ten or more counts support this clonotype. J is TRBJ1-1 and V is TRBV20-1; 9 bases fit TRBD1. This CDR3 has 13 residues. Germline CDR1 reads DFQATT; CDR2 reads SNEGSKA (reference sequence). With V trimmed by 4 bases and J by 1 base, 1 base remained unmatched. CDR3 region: CSAKGQGNTEAFF. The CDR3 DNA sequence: TGCAGTGCTAAGGGACAGGGGAACACTGAAGCTTTCTTT.

CDR3 bases: TGTGCCAGCAGCCGTTGGGGGCAGGGAGGTACTGAAGCTTTCTTT. Protein product: CASSRWGQGGTEAFF. V and J are TRBV7-2 and TRBJ1-1; D might be TRBD1 (6 bases). Trimming took 5 bases from V and 5 from J, leaving 18 bases between them. This CDR3 spans 15 amino acids. Germline lookup yields CDR1 SGHTA and CDR2 FQGNSA.